This record looks at one TCR beta chain sequence and its context. CDR1 is SQVTM and CDR2 is ANQGSEA in the germline V gene. This CDR3 is built from 12 residues. V was clipped by 7 bases and J by 11 bases, with 20 bases between them. This entry comes from a study of blood T cell repertoires in COVID-19. Method: immunoSEQ multiplex PCR; TCRdb's copy keeps in-frame clones and lacks some. The sample has roughly 230,000 clones, roughly 90% seen once. Sequences were obtained from peripheral blood. The chain is built from TRBV29-1 and TRBJ1-2, with D unresolved. This TCR came from a woman aged 60 to 75 with COVID-19, enrolled during active disease. The CDR3: CSGGGLNELYTF. CDR3 coding DNA: TGCAGCGGTGGAGGGCTCAATGAGTTGTACACCTTC.